Listed below are T cell receptor beta chains from one sample, sequenced in a study of T cells after yellow fever vaccination. Each CDR3 protein is one row after TCRdb ran MiXCR on the 5' RACE reads. Altogether 230,000 or so distinct CDR3 sequences are present, about 7% being singletons, with the ten largest covering approximately 1.1%. The sequenced sample was CD4+ T cells sorted from PBMCs, obtained on the day of the yellow fever booster vaccination. The receptors derive from a man aged 30-40 years who received the YFV17D yellow fever vaccine. CDR3s include the opening cysteine and the closing phenylalanine or tryptophan. The order of the fields is J gene, V gene, CDR3 protein.

j_call: TRBJ1-6
v_call: TRBV7-8
cdr3_aa: CASSLVRGASPLHF

j_call: TRBJ2-7
v_call: TRBV12-3/TRBV12-4
cdr3_aa: CASSYRSSQWYEQYF

j_call: TRBJ2-3
v_call: TRBV2
cdr3_aa: CASSGDRGWADTQYF

j_call: TRBJ2-7
v_call: TRBV11-2
cdr3_aa: CASSLVGGFAGSYEQYF

j_call: TRBJ1-5
v_call: TRBV18
cdr3_aa: CASSPAGNDQPQHF

j_call: TRBJ2-2
v_call: TRBV10-3
cdr3_aa: CAIRGALAGVLTGELFF

j_call: TRBJ2-5
v_call: TRBV24-1
cdr3_aa: CATSEPGQGASETQYF

j_call: TRBJ2-3
v_call: TRBV9
cdr3_aa: CASSASAGGGTDTQYF

j_call: TRBJ2-7
v_call: TRBV12-3/TRBV12-4
cdr3_aa: CASSLVALLASNEQYF

j_call: TRBJ2-1
v_call: TRBV5-1
cdr3_aa: CASHPGSSGEQFF

j_call: TRBJ2-5
v_call: TRBV7-9
cdr3_aa: CASSLVASGIETQYF

j_call: TRBJ2-7
v_call: TRBV11-2
cdr3_aa: CASSLKQGATSALSSYEQYF

j_call: TRBJ2-3
v_call: TRBV7-2
cdr3_aa: CASSLSRAGGTDTQYF

j_call: TRBJ2-7
v_call: TRBV7-2
cdr3_aa: CASSLSSGTYEQYF

j_call: TRBJ2-7
v_call: TRBV11-2
cdr3_aa: CASRFRGQGHDEQYF

j_call: TRBJ2-7
v_call: TRBV6-2/TRBV6-3
cdr3_aa: CASTLGGLSYEQYF

j_call: TRBJ2-5
v_call: TRBV5-1
cdr3_aa: CASRQGTETQYF

j_call: TRBJ2-7
v_call: TRBV6-5
cdr3_aa: CASRSQSSGIGRTHEQYF

j_call: TRBJ2-5
v_call: TRBV7-8
cdr3_aa: CASSLETDRGETQYF

j_call: TRBJ1-3
v_call: TRBV12-3/TRBV12-4
cdr3_aa: CASSPGRNSGNTIYF

j_call: TRBJ2-6
v_call: TRBV7-2
cdr3_aa: CASSLALRGGSGANVLTF

j_call: TRBJ2-7
v_call: TRBV5-5
cdr3_aa: CASSLGDRDSYEQYF